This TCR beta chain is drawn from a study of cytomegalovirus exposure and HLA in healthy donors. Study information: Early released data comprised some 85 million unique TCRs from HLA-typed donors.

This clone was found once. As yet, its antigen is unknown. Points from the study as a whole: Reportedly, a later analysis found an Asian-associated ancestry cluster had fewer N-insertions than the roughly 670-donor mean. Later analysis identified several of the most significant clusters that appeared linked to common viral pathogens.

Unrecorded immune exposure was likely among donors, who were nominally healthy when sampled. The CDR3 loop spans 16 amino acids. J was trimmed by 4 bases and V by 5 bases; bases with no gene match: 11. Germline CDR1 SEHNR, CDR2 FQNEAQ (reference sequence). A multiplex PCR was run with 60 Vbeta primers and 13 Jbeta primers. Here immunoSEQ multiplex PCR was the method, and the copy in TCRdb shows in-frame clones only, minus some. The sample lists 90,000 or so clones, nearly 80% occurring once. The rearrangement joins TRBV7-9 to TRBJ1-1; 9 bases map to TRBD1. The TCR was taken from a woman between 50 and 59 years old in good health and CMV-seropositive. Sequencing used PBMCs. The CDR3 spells CASSPPGTGMGTEAFF. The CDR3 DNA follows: TGTGCCAGCAGCCCCCCCGGGACAGGGATGGGCACTGAAGCTTTCTTT.